This T cell receptor beta chain was sequenced in a study of control samples from healthy donors and cancer patients. From germline, CDR1 is GTSNPN and CDR2 SVGIG (reference sequence). After removal of 3 bases from V and 9 bases from J, the junction contained 13 bases not matched to a gene. This CDR3 is built from 17 residues. This clone showed up many times. TCRdb's copy holds only in-frame clones and misses some; the assay was immunoSEQ multiplex PCR. The sample holds hundreds of thousands of clones; 80% to 95% are singletons and the top ten take 5.5% to 8%. This chain connects TRBV30 to TRBJ2-1, with 14 bases aligning to TRBD2. This sequence originates from a man in his forties or fifties with head and neck cancer. Sequencing was carried out using PBMCs. CDR3 residues: CAWRGLAGDGRDSEQFF. CDR3 nucleotides: TGTGCCTGGAGGGGACTAGCGGGAGATGGGCGCGACAGTGAGCAGTTCTTC.